This T cell receptor beta chain appears in the sequencing data of a study of tumor-infiltrating lymphocytes in primary liver carcinoma. A primer matching the constant region was used to make TCR beta cDNA from approximately 520 ng of total RNA. Nested multiplex PCR, run for three rounds with slightly modified ARM-PCR, yielded TCR beta libraries. Running ten to eleven cycles apiece, the first two PCR rounds relied on TRBV1-TRBV30 forward primers together with a C-beta reverse primer. TCRdb used MiXCR to reprocess the multiplex PCR reads, holding one entry per CDR3 protein. Among over 250,000 distinct CDR3 sequences listed, about three fifths were seen once. This CDR3 spans 14 amino acids. Germline trimming cut 5 bases from V and 2 bases from J; bases unmatched to any gene: 6. The germline V gene encodes CDR1 LNHDA and CDR2 SQIVND (reference sequence). Unsorted whole blood yielded blood RNA, and germline DNA was extracted as well.

This sequence joins TRBV19 and TRBJ2-7, with 7 bases matching TRBD2. The sequenced sample was peripheral blood. The sequence was obtained from a young woman with primary liver carcinoma and hepatitis B virus infection. CDR3 nucleotides: TGTGCCAGTAGTTATCAAGCGGGAACCTACGAGCAGTACTTC. It codes for CASSYQAGTYEQYF.